This passage covers 31 T cell receptor beta chains from one sample sequenced in a study of shared clonotypes between healthy human individuals. Generated by immunoSEQ multiplex PCR, the TCRdb table keeps only in-frame clones and is missing some. The repertoire holds 400,000 to 600,000 clones, with 90% to 97% as singletons. Sequenced sample: naive CD4+ T cells sorted from blood. Documented subset: CD45RA+ positively selected. The receptor source for this set is a woman between 25 and 40 years old in good health.

The J gene is TRBJ1-2, the V gene TRBV27, with D tentatively TRBD1 (5 bases). V gave up 5 bases and J gave up 4 bases, with 8 bases separating them. From germline, CDR1 is MNHEY and CDR2 SMNVEV (reference sequence). This CDR3 spans 12 amino acids. The CDR3 here is CASSPGPYGYTF. As DNA, the CDR3 is TGTGCCAGCAGTCCGGGACCCTATGGCTACACCTTC.

The genes are TRBV6-5 and TRBJ2-1; D is perhaps TRBD2 (5 bases). The V gene's germline CDR1 is MNHEY and CDR2 SVGAGI. V was clipped by 8 bases and J by 15 bases, with 17 bases between them. CDR3 size: 11 residues. This CDR3 is CASGSGQSRFF. The CDR3 DNA reads TGTGCCAGCGGAAGCGGTCAGAGTAGGTTCTTC.

The chain uses TRBV11-2 and TRBJ2-7; no definite D call. The CDR3 covers 15 residues. Trimming left V 4 bases short and J 6 bases short, with 19 bases between. CDR1 and CDR2 from the germline V gene are SGHAT and FQNNGV. CDR3 nucleotides: TGTGCCAGCAGCTCAAGGGCGTCTGATCCCCTCGAGCAGTACTTC. Its translation is CASSSRASDPLEQYF.

This chain joins TRBV4-1 and TRBJ1-2; TRBD1 agrees at 8 bases. This CDR3 has 15 amino acids. Germline trimming cut 1 base from V and 6 bases from J; bases unmatched to any gene: 7. From germline, CDR1 is MGHRA and CDR2 YSYEKL. CDR3 region: CASSQVGVRGHGYTF. For the CDR3, the DNA is TGCGCCAGCAGCCAAGTGGGGGTCAGGGGGCATGGCTACACCTTC.

The chain employs TRBV5-1 and TRBJ2-1; the match to TRBD1 covers 9 bases. The germline V gene encodes CDR1 SGHRS and CDR2 YFSETQ. The CDR3 contains 14 residues. J gave up 8 bases and V 4 bases, and 7 bases lay outside the gene matches. This CDR3 is CASSPRTGGHEQFF. In DNA form, the CDR3 reads TGCGCCAGCAGCCCACGAACAGGGGGCCATGAGCAGTTCTTC. The entire variable domain, with the rest obtained from reference TRBV5-1 and TRBJ2-1, is as follows: KAGVTQTPRYLIKTRGQQVTLSCSPISGHRSVSWYQQTPGQGLQFLFEYFSETQRNKGNFPGRFSGRQFSNSRSEMNVSTLELGDSALYLCASSPRTGGHEQFFGPGTRLTVL.

The CDR3 nucleotides are TGTGCCACCCTCCACAGGGAGGCGGGAGATACGCAGTATTTT. As protein: CATLHREAGDTQYF. V usage is TRBV10-3 and J usage is TRBJ2-3; D possibly matches TRBD1 or TRBD2 (6 bases each). Trimming removed 10 bases at V and 5 bases at J, with 19 bases between. Germline-derived CDR1 and CDR2 are ENHRY and SYGVKD. This CDR3 is 14 amino acids long.

In its sample, this clone was seen once. This chain connects TRBV5-1 to TRBJ2-1, with 9 bases matching TRBD2. Germline V gene lookup returns CDR1 SGHRS and CDR2 YFSETQ. The CDR3 spans 15 residues. Trimming removed 1 base from V and 9 bases from J; junction bases left unmatched: 8. The CDR3, as DNA: TGCGCCAGCAGCTTGAGTAGCGGGAGATTGGTTGAGCAGTTCTTC. Encoded protein: CASSLSSGRLVEQFF.

The rearrangement joins TRBV7-8 to TRBJ2-7; 8 bases fit TRBD1. CDR1 is SGHVS and CDR2 is FQNEAQ in the germline V gene. The V and J ends lost 5 bases and 3 bases, in that order; junction bases with no gene match: 6. This CDR3 region has 14 residues. The CDR3 loop reads CASSQRGTGYEQYF. Written as DNA, the CDR3 is TGTGCCAGCAGCCAAAGAGGGACAGGCTACGAGCAGTACTTC.

This chain joins TRBV2 and TRBJ1-5, with a possible D match to TRBD1 (5 bases). Germline V gene sequence: CDR1 SNHLY, CDR2 FYNNEI. The CDR3 has 14 residues. V gave up 6 bases and J gave up 1 base, with 10 bases separating them. CDR3 bases: TGTGCCAGCAGGGGGGGGGAAAGCAATCAGCCCCAGCATTTT. Translated, it gives CASRGGESNQPQHF.

This rearrangement joins TRBV7-2 to TRBJ2-1; the D gene is possibly TRBD2 (6 bases). Trimming shortened V by 5 bases and J by 5 bases, and 28 bases separated the two germline ends. CDR1 is SGHTA, CDR2 FQGNSA, per germline. The CDR3 contains 19 residues. The chain's CDR3 is CASSRTGGYERAGHNEQFF. The CDR3 bases are TGTGCCAGCAGCCGAACCGGGGGTTATGAGCGGGCTGGCCACAATGAGCAGTTCTTC.

The rearrangement joins TRBV6-6 to TRBJ2-2; 9 nucleotides align to TRBD1. Unmatched junction bases numbered 3, after V lost 4 bases and J lost 6 bases. From germline, CDR1 is MNHNY and CDR2 SVGAGI (reference sequence). The CDR3 runs to 14 residues. CDR3 loop: CASSWDRVAGELFF. As DNA, the CDR3 is TGTGCCAGCAGTTGGGACAGGGTGGCCGGGGAGCTGTTTTTT.

This chain joins TRBV19 and TRBJ1-1, with D maybe TRBD1 (6 bases). Trimming pared 6 bases from V and 7 bases from J, leaving 18 bases between. CDR1 and CDR2 (germline): LNHDA, SQIVND (reference sequence). CDR3 size: 14 residues. The CDR3 nucleotides read TGTGCCAGTAGAATAATGACAGGTCTGGATGAAGCTTTCTTT. Amino acids: CASRIMTGLDEAFF.

The rearrangement uses TRBV6-5 and TRBJ2-2, with 11 bases that match TRBD2. The germline gives CDR1 MNHEY, CDR2 SVGAGI. Trimming took 5 bases from V and 6 from J; bases not matched to a gene: 5. This CDR3 is 15 amino acids long. CDR3 DNA sequence: TGTGCCAGCAGTACTAGCGGGAGATCGGCCGGGGAGCTGTTTTTT. Amino acid sequence: CASSTSGRSAGELFF.

V and J are TRBV4-2 and TRBJ2-3; tentatively, D is TRBD2 (6 bases). The germline CDR1 and CDR2 sequences are LGHNA and YNFKEQ. The ends were cut back, 3 bases at V and 2 bases at J, with 18 bases in the middle. This CDR3 contains 17 residues. CDR3 in amino acids: CASSHGLRRTTTDTQYF. The CDR3 coding sequence is TGTGCCAGCAGCCATGGACTACGGAGAACGACCACAGATACGCAGTATTTT.

This sequence joins TRBV27 and TRBJ2-7; D is perhaps TRBD2 (5 bases). CDR1 MNHEY and CDR2 SMNVEV come from the germline V gene (reference sequence). Trimming removed 3 bases at V and 4 bases at J, with 13 bases between. The CDR3 is 14 residues long. The chain's CDR3 is CASSFIGLSYEQYF. DNA for the CDR3: TGTGCCAGCAGTTTTATTGGACTTAGTTACGAGCAGTACTTC.

The V and J genes are TRBV19 and TRBJ2-1; 11 bases are a match to TRBD2. CDR1 and CDR2 (germline): LNHDA, SQIVND (reference sequence). V gave up 9 bases and J gave up 0 bases; unmatched junction bases: 4. CDR3 length: 15 residues. CDR3 region: CASTSGGSSYNEQFF. The DNA of the CDR3 is TGTGCCAGCACTAGCGGGGGAAGCTCCTACAATGAGCAGTTCTTC.

This clone appeared a few times. The chain has TRBV28 and TRBJ2-1; 7 nucleotides line up with TRBD2. Per germline, CDR1 MDHEN and CDR2 SYDVKM. The CDR3 consists of 11 residues. V trimming: 7 bases; J trimming: 8 bases; junction bases outside the gene matches: 2. The CDR3 sequence is CASMREHEQFF. The CDR3 region has the DNA TGTGCCAGCATGCGGGAGCATGAGCAGTTCTTC.

The J gene is TRBJ2-5, the V gene TRBV18; D is unclear. Germline loops: CDR1 KGHSH, CDR2 LQKENI. V was clipped by 3 bases and J by 1 base, with 6 bases between them. The CDR3 covers 13 residues. CDR3 protein: CASSPYSQETQYF. The CDR3 DNA is TGTGCCAGCTCACCTTACAGCCAAGAGACCCAGTACTTC.

This chain links TRBV7-9 with TRBJ1-1; a weak D match, TRBD1 (5 bases). The CDR3 is 11 residues long. V lost 4 bases, J lost 7 bases, and 7 bases lay in between. Germline CDR1 is SEHNR and CDR2 is FQNEAQ (reference sequence). DNA of the CDR3: TGTGCCAGCAGCTGGGGCGGTGAAGCTTTCTTT. Protein: CASSWGGEAFF.

The rearrangement joins TRBV5-1 to TRBJ2-1; 12 bases agree with TRBD2. The CDR3 consists of 17 residues. Germline loops: CDR1 SGHRS, CDR2 YFSETQ. J lost 8 bases, V lost 1 base, and 10 bases had no gene match. The CDR3 spells CASSLQRTSGIGYEQFF. DNA for the CDR3: TGCGCCAGCAGCTTGCAACGGACTAGCGGGATCGGCTATGAGCAGTTCTTC.

The rearrangement uses TRBV30 and TRBJ2-3, with TRBD2 identical over 15 bases. The V gene's germline CDR1 is GTSNPN and CDR2 SVGIG (reference sequence). The CDR3 is made up of 15 amino acids. V trimming: 6 bases; J trimming: 8 bases; junction bases outside the gene matches: 9. As DNA, the CDR3 is TGTGCCTGCACTCCGGGACTAGCGGGAGGAGCTACGCAGTATTTT. It translates to CACTPGLAGGATQYF.

The chain has TRBV11-2 and TRBJ1-1, with no clear D. V lost 1 base to trimming and J lost 1 base, with 10 bases between them. CDR1 and CDR2 (germline): SGHAT, FQNNGV. The CDR3 loop spans 15 amino acids. CDR3 DNA sequence: TGTGCCAGCAGCTTAGTTAGGCACCGGAACACTGAAGCTTTCTTT. It translates to CASSLVRHRNTEAFF.

The chain recombines TRBV11-3 with TRBJ2-1; D gene ambiguous. Germline lookup yields CDR1 SGHNT and CDR2 YENEEA. The CDR3 has 13 residues. Between the trimmed V and J ends, which lost 4 bases and 6 bases, there was a span of 10 bases. The CDR3 region has the DNA TGTGCCAGCAGCTATGGAGCTGGCAATGAGCAGTTCTTC. Protein: CASSYGAGNEQFF.

This clone was seen a single time. The rearrangement joins TRBV4-1 to TRBJ1-6, with a possible D match to TRBD1 (6 bases). Germline loops: CDR1 MGHRA, CDR2 YSYEKL. V lost 1 base and J 7 bases, leaving 14 bases between the germline ends. The CDR3 sequence is 16 residues long. CDR3 region: CASSQGRGGRNSPLHF. The CDR3 region has the DNA TGCGCCAGCAGCCAAGGAAGGGGGGGCAGAAATTCACCCCTCCACTTT.

The chain recombines TRBV18 with TRBJ1-1; weak D call: TRBD1 (5 bases). V was shortened by 3 bases and J by 1 base, with 15 bases between the two germline ends. This CDR3 region has 16 residues. Germline values: CDR1 KGHSH, CDR2 LQKENI. CDR3 sequence: CASSPFRGPENTEAFF. In DNA, the CDR3 is TGTGCCAGCTCACCCTTTCGGGGACCCGAGAACACTGAAGCTTTCTTT. The full variable domain, completed using reference TRBV18 and TRBJ1-1, is NAGVMQNPRHLVRRRGQEARLRCSPMKGHSHVYWYRQLPEEGLKFMVYLQKENIIDESGMPKERFSAEFPKEGPSILRIQQVVRGDSAAYFCASSPFRGPENTEAFFGQGTRLTVV.

The gene calls are TRBV7-8 and TRBJ2-7; D might be TRBD1 (5 bases). V was trimmed by 3 bases and J by 3 bases, leaving 6 bases between them. The CDR3 length is 12 residues. Germline V gene sequence: CDR1 SGHVS, CDR2 FQNEAQ. The CDR3 protein is CASSFQGYEQYF. Written as DNA, the CDR3 is TGTGCCAGCAGCTTTCAGGGCTACGAGCAGTACTTC.

CDR3 nucleotides: TGTGCCAGCAGCTCCCCTGGGGCTCCTGGCTACACCTTC. It encodes CASSSPGAPGYTF. The chain couples TRBV7-2 to TRBJ1-2; tentative D call: TRBD1 (5 bases). There are 13 residues in the CDR3. Germline CDR1 SGHTA, CDR2 FQGNSA. Trimming took 4 bases from V and 7 from J, leaving 13 bases between them.

The V gene is TRBV28, the J gene TRBJ2-6, with D unresolved. The germline V gene has CDR1 MDHEN and CDR2 SYDVKM. Trimming removed 7 bases from V and 1 base from J, with 2 bases in between. The CDR3 extends over 12 amino acids. Here the CDR3 reads CASKSGANVLTF. CDR3 DNA sequence: TGTGCCAGCAAATCTGGGGCCAACGTCCTGACTTTC.

J is TRBJ2-3 and V is TRBV11-2; no definite D call. Between the trimmed V and J ends, which lost 1 base and 2 bases, there was a span of 10 bases. Germline CDR1 and CDR2: SGHAT and FQNNGV. The CDR3 is 15 amino acids. CDR3 nucleotide sequence: TGTGCCAGCAGCTTAGTGACGCGGATCACAGATACGCAGTATTTT. Its translation is CASSLVTRITDTQYF.

The rearrangement links TRBV7-2 to TRBJ2-3; D perhaps matches TRBD2 (6 bases). Per germline, CDR1 SGHTA and CDR2 FQGNSA. Trimming left V 5 bases short and J 6 bases short, with 15 bases between. The CDR3 consists of 14 residues. Here the CDR3 reads CASSARLVLDTQYF. CDR3 nucleotides: TGTGCCAGCAGCGCCCGACTAGTCCTGGATACGCAGTATTTT.

The chain recombines TRBV6-5 with TRBJ2-1; the match to TRBD1 covers 7 bases. CDR3 size: 13 residues. Germline values: CDR1 MNHEY, CDR2 SVGAGI. J was trimmed by 9 bases and V by 5 bases; bases with no gene match: 7. The CDR3 nucleotides are TGTGCCAGCAGTATAACCAGGGGGAGTGAGCAGTTCTTC. Translation gives CASSITRGSEQFF.